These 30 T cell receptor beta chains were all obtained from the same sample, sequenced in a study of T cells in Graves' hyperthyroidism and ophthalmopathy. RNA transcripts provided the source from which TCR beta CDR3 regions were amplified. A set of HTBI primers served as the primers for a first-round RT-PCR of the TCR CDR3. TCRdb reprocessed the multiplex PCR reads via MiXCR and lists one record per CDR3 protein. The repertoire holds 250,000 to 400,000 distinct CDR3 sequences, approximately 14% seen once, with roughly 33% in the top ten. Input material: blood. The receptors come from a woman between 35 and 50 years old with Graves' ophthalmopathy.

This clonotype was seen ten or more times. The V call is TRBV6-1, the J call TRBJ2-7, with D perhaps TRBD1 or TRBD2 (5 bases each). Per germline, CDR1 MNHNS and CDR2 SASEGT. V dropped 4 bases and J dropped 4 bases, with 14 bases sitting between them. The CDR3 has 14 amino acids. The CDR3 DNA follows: TGTGCCAGCAGTGTCCCATTGGGGGAATACGAGCAGTACTTC. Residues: CASSVPLGEYEQYF.

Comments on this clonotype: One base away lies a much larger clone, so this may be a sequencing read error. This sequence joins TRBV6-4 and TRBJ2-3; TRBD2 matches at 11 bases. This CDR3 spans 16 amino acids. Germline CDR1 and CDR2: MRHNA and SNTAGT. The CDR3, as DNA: TGTGCCAGCAGCCGTTTTACTAGCGGGAGTACAGATACGCGGTATTTT. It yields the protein CASSRFTSGSTDTRYF.

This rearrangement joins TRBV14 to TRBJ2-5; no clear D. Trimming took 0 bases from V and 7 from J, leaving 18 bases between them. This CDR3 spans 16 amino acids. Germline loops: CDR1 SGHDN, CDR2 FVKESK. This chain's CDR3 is CASSQESWASLGTQYF. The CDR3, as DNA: TGTGCCAGCAGCCAAGAATCCTGGGCCTCGCTCGGGACCCAGTACTTC.

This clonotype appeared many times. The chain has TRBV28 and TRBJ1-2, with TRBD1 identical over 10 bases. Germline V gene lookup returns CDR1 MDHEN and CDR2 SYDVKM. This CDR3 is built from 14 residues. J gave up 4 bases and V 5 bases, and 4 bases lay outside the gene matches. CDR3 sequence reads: CASSGTGAFYGYTF. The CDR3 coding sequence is TGTGCCAGCAGTGGGACAGGGGCCTTCTATGGCTACACCTTC.

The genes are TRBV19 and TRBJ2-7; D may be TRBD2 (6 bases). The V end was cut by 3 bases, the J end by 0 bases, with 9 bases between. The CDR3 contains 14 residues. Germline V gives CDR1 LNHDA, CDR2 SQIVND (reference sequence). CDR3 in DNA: TGTGCCAGTAGTATTCGGGGGAGCTCCTACGAGCAGTACTTC. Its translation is CASSIRGSSYEQYF.

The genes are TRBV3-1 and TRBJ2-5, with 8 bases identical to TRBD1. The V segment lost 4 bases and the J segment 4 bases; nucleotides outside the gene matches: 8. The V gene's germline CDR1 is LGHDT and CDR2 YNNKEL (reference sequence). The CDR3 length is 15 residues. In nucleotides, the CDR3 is TGTGCCAGCAGCCTACGACAGGGGCTCTTAGAGACCCAGTACTTC. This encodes CASSLRQGLLETQYF.

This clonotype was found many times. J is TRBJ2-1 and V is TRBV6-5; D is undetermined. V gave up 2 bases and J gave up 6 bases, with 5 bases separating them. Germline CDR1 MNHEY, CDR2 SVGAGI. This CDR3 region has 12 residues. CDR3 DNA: TGTGCCAGCAGTTACACGTCCAATGAGCAGTTCTTC. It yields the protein CASSYTSNEQFF.

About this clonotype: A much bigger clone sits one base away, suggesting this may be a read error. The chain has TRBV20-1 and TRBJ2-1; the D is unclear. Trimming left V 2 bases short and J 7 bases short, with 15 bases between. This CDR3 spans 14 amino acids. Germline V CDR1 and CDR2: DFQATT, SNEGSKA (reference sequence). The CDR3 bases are TGCAGTGCTAGAAGGCTAGTTAGTGTTAATGAGCAGTTCTTC. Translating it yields CSARRLVSVNEQFF.

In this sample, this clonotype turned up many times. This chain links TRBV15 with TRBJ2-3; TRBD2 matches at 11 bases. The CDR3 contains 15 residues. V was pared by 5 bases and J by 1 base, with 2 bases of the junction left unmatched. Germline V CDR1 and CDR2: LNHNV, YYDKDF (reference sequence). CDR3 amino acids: CATSAGLAGTDTQYF. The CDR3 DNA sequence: TGTGCCACCAGCGCGGGACTAGCGGGCACAGATACGCAGTATTTT. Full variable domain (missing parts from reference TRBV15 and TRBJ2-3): DAMVIQNPRYQVTQFGKPVTLSCSQTLNHNVMYWYQQKSSQAPKLLFHYYDKDFNNEADTPDNFQSRRPNTSFCFLDIRSPGLGDTAMYLCATSAGLAGTDTQYFGPGTRLTVL.

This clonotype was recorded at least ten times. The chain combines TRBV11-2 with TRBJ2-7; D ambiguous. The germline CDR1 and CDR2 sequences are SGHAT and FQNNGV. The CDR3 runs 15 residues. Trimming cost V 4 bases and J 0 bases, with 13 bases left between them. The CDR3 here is CASSSRLGISYEQYF. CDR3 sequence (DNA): TGTGCCAGCAGCTCCCGGCTGGGCATCTCCTACGAGCAGTACTTC.

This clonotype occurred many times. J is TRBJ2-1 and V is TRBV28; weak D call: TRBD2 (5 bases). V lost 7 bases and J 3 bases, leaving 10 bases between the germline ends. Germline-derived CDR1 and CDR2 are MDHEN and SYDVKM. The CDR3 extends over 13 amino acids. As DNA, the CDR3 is TGTGCCAGCATGCCGGGGAGCTACAATGAGCAGTTCTTC. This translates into CASMPGSYNEQFF.

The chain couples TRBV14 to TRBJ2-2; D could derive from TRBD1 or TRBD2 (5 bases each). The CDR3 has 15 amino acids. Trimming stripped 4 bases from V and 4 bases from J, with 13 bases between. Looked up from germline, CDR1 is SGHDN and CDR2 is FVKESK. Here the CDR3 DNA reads TGTGCCAGCAGCCCATTTGGGGGACGCACCGGGGAGCTGTTTTTT. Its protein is CASSPFGGRTGELFF.

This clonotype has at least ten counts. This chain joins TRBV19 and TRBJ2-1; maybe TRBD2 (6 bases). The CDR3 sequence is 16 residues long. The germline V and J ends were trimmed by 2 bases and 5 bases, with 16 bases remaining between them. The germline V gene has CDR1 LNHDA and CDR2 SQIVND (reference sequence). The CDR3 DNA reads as TGTGCCAGTAGTATAAAAGGTCTGGGAGGACACAATGAGCAGTTCTTC. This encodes CASSIKGLGGHNEQFF.

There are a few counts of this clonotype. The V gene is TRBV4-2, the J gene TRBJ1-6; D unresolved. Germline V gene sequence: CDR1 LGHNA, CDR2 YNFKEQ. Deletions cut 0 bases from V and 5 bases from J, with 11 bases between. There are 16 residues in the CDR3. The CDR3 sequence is CASSQDWRAHNSPLHF. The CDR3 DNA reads TGTGCCAGCAGCCAAGATTGGAGGGCCCATAATTCACCCCTCCACTTT.

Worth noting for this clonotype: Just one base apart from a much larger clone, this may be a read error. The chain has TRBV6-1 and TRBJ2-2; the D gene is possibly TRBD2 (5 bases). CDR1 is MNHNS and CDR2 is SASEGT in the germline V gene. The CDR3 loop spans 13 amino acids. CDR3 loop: CASSPQYTGEPFF. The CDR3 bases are TGTGCCAGCAGCCCCCAGTACACCGGGGAGCCGTTTTTT.

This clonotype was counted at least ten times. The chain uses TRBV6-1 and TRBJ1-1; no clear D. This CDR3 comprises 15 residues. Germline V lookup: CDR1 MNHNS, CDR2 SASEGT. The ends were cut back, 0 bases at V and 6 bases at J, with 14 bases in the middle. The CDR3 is CASSEAQQRRAEAFF. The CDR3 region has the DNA TGTGCCAGCAGTGAAGCACAACAGAGAAGGGCTGAAGCTTTCTTT.

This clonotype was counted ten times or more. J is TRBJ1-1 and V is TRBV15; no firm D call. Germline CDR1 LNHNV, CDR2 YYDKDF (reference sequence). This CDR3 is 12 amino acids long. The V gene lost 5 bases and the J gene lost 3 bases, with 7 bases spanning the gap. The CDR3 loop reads CATSDGYTEAFF. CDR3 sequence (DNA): TGTGCCACCAGCGATGGTTACACTGAAGCTTTCTTT.

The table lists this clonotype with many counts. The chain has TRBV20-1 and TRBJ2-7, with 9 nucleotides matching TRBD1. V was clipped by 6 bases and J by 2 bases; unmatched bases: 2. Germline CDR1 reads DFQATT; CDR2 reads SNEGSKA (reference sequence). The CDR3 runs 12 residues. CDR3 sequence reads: CSAYRGPYEQYF. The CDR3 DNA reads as TGCAGTGCGTACAGGGGGCCCTACGAGCAGTACTTC.

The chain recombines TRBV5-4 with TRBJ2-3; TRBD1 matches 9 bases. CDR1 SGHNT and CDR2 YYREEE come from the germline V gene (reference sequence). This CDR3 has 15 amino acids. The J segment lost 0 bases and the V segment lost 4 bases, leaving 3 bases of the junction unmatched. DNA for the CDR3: TGTGCCAGCAGCGAGGGACAGGGAAGCACAGATACGCAGTATTTT. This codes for CASSEGQGSTDTQYF. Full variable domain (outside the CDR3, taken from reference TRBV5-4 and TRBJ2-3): ETGVTQSPTHLIKTRGQQVTLRCSSQSGHNTVSWYQQALGQGPQFIFQYYREEENGRGNFPPRFSGLQFPNYSSELNVNALELDDSALYLCASSEGQGSTDTQYFGPGTRLTVL.

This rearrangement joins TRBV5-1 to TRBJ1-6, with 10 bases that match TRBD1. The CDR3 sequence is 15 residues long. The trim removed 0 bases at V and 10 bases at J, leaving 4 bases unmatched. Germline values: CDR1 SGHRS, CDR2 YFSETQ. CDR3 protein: CASSLGDRGGSPLHF. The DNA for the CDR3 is TGCGCCAGCAGCTTGGGGGACAGGGGAGGATCACCCCTCCACTTT.

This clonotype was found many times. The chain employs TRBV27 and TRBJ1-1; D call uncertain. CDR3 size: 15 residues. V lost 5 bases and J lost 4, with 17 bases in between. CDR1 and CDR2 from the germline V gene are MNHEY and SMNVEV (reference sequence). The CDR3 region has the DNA TGTGCCAGCAGTATAGGACCTTTCCCGGCCACTGAAGCTTTCTTT. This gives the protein CASSIGPFPATEAFF.

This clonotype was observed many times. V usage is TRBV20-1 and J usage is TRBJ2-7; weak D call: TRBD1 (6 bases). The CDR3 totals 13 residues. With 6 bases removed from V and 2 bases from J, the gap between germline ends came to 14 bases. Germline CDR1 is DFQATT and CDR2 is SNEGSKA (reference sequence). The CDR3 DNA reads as TGCAGTGCCAAGGACAGCTCAACCTACGAGCAGTACTTC. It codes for CSAKDSSTYEQYF.

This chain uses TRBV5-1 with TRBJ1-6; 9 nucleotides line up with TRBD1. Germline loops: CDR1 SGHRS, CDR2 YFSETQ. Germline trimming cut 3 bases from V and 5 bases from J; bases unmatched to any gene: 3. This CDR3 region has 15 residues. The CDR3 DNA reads TGCGCCAGCAGCTGGGGGGACAGGGATAATTCACCCCTCCACTTT. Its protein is CASSWGDRDNSPLHF.

CDR3 DNA sequence: TGTGCCAGCAGCCAAGGTGAATTAGCGTTCTCCTACAATGAGCAGTTCTTC. It specifies CASSQGELAFSYNEQFF. V is TRBV3-1 and J is TRBJ2-1; possible D gene TRBD2, 5 bases. CDR1 is LGHDT and CDR2 is YNNKEL in the germline V gene (reference sequence). This CDR3 region has 17 residues. Between the trimmed V and J ends, which lost 1 base and 0 bases, there was a span of 13 bases.

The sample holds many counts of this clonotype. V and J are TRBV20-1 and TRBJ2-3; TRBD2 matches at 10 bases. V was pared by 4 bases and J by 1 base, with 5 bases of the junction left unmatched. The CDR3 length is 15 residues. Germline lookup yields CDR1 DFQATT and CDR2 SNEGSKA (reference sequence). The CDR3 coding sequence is TGCAGTGCTATGGAGCGGGAGGGCGGCACAGATACGCAGTATTTT. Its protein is CSAMEREGGTDTQYF.

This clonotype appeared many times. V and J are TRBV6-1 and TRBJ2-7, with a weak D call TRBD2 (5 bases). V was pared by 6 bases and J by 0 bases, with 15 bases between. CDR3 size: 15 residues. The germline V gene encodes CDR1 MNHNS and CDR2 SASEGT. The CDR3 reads CASRDWKEGSYEQYF. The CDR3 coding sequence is TGTGCCAGCAGGGACTGGAAGGAAGGCTCCTACGAGCAGTACTTC.

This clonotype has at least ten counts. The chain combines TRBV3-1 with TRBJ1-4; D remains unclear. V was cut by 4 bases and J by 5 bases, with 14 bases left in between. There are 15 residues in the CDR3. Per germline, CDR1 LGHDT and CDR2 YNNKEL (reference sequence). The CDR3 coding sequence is TGTGCCAGCAGCCTCCGTCGACCCGGGAATGAAAAACTGTTTTTT. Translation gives CASSLRRPGNEKLFF. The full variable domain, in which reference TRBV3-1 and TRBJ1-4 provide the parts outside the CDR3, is DTAVSQTPKYLVTQMGNDKSIKCEQNLGHDTMYWYKQDSKKFLKIMFSYNNKELIINETVPNRFSPKSPDKAHLNLHINSLELGDSAVYFCASSLRRPGNEKLFFGSGTQLSVL.

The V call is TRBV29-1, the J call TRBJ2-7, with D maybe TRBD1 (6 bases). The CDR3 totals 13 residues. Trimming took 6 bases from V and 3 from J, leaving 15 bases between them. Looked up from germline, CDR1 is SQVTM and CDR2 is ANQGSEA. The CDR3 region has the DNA TGCAGCGTCTTACAGGGTTGGGGCTACGAGCAGTACTTC. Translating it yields CSVLQGWGYEQYF.

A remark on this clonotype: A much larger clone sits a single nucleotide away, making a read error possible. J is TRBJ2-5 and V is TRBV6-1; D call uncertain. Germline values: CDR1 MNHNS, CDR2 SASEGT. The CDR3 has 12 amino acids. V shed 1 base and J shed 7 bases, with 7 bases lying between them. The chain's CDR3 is CASSEGGLTQYF. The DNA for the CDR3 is TGTGCCAGCAGTGAAGGTGGCCTGACCCAGTACTTC.

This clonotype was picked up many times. The CDR3 nucleotides are TGTGCCAGCAGTGTGGTACGGGCCGCGGACTATGGCTACACCTTC. As protein: CASSVVRAADYGYTF. This chain joins TRBV2 and TRBJ1-2; D uncertain. V was cut by 4 bases and J by 3 bases, with 15 bases left in between. CDR1 is SNHLY, CDR2 FYNNEI, per germline. The CDR3 extends over 15 amino acids.